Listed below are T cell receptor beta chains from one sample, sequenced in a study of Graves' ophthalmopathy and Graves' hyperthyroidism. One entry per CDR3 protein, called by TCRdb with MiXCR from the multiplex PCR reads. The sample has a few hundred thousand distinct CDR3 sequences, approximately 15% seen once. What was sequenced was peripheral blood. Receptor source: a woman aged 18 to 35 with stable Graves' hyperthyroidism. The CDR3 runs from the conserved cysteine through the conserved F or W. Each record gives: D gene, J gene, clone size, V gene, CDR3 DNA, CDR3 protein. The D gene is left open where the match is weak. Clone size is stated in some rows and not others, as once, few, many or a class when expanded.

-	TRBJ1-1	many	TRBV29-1	TGCAGCGTGCAGGATTTCGCTGAAGCTTTCTTT	CSVQDFAEAFF
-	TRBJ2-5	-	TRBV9	TGTGCCAGCAGCGTAGCCACGGAGCAGGGAGAGACCCAGTACTTC	CASSVATEQGETQYF
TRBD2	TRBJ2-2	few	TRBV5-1	TGCGCCAGTGGAAGCGGGGGCCTCGCCGGGGAGCTGTTTTTT	CASGSGGLAGELFF
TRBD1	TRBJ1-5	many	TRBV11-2	TGTGCCAGCGAGGCAGGGACAGATATCCCAAGCAATCAGCCCCAGCATTTT	CASEAGTDIPSNQPQHF
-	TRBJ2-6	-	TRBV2	TGTGCCAGCAGGAGCGGTTTCGGTGGGGCCAACGTCCTGACTTTC	CASRSGFGGANVLTF
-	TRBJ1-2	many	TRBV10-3	TGTGCCATCAGTGAGTCGGAGGGCTATGGCTACACCTTC	CAISESEGYGYTF
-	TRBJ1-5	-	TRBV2	TGTGCCAGCAGTGTTTTCAATCAGCCCCAGCATTTT	CASSVFNQPQHF
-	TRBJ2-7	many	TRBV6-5	TGTGCCAGCAGTTACGGTAGGACAGCCTACGAGCAGTACTTC	CASSYGRTAYEQYF
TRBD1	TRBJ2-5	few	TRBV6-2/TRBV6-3	TGTGCCAGCAGCCAAGGGACAGACCAAGAGACCCAGTACTTC	CASSQGTDQETQYF
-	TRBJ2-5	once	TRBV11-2	TGTGCCAGCAGCTTAGGTCGCCAGGGACTGTTCGGGACCCAGTACTTC	CASSLGRQGLFGTQYF
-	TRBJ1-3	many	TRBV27	TGTGCCAGCAGTTTATCTGGAGGAACTGGAAACACCATATATTTT	CASSLSGGTGNTIYF
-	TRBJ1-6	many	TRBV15	TGTGCCACCAGCTCAAGGACGGTCTCCTATAATTCACCCCTCCACTTT	CATSSRTVSYNSPLHF
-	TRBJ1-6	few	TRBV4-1	TGCGCCAGCAGCCTGGACAGTTTTAATTCACCCCTCCACTTT	CASSLDSFNSPLHF
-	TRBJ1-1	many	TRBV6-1	TGTGCCAGCAGACAGGGCCTCACTGAAGCTTTCTTT	CASRQGLTEAFF
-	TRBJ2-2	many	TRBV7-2	TGTGCCAGCAGCTTAACAGTGTCCTCCGGGGAGCTGTTTTTT	CASSLTVSSGELFF
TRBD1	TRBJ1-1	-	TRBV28	TGTGCCAGCAGCACGGGACAGGGGGCGCTCACTGAAGCTTTCTTT	CASSTGQGALTEAFF
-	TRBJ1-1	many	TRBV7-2	TGTGCCAGCAGCTCATACGGCACTGAAGCTTTCTTT	CASSSYGTEAFF
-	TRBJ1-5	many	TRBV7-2	TGTGCCAGCAGCTCGCAGGCCAATCAGCCCCAGCATTTT	CASSSQANQPQHF
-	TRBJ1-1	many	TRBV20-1	TGCAGTGCTAGAGGCGCGGGCATGAACACTGAAGCTTTCTTT	CSARGAGMNTEAFF
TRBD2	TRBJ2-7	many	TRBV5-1	TGCGCCAGCAGCCCTCTTGTTGGGACTAGTAACGAGCAGTACTTC	CASSPLVGTSNEQYF
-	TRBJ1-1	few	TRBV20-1	TGCAGTGCTAGTGAACCGGGCGCTGAAGCTTTCTTT	CSASEPGAEAFF
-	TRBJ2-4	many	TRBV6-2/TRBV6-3	TGTGCCAGCAGCCCTTTAGACGGACTGCAAAAAGCTCAGTACTTC	CASSPLDGLQKAQYF
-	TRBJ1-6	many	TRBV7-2	TGTGCCAGCAGCTTCGGAACGCCCCTCCACTTT	CASSFGTPLHF
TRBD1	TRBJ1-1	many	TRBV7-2	TGTGCCAGCAGCTCAACGACAGGGGGGGGCGTAGCTTTCTTT	CASSSTTGGGVAFF
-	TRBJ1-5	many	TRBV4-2	TGTGCCAGCAGCCAACCTCCAGGGTCTCGGAATCAGCCCCAGCATTTT	CASSQPPGSRNQPQHF
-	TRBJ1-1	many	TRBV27	TGTGCCAGCCTACCCAGGGTTGGGCTGGGCACTGAAGCTTTCTTT	CASLPRVGLGTEAFF
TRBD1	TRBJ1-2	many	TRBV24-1	TGTGCCACCAGTGATTTGGGACAGGGGGCCGGGGGCTACACCTTC	CATSDLGQGAGGYTF
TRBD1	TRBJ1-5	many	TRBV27	TGTGCCAGCAGTCGCAGGGGGGGATATAGCAATCAGCCCCAGCATTTT	CASSRRGGYSNQPQHF
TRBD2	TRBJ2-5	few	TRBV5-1	TGCGCCAGCAGCTCGGGACTAGCGGGGGGGATAGAGACCCAGTACTTC	CASSSGLAGGIETQYF
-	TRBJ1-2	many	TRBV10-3	TGTGCCATCAGTGTGCGGGCCGAGATGGGTGGCTACACCTTC	CAISVRAEMGGYTF
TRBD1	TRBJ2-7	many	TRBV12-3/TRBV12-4	TGTGCCAGCAGCATACCGGGACAGGGGTACGAGCAGTACTTC	CASSIPGQGYEQYF
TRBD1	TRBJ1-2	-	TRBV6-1	TGTGCCAGCAGTGACCAGGGGGGTGGCTACACCTTC	CASSDQGGGYTF
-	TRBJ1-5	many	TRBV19	TGTGCCAGTAGTATTGCCAGAAATCAGCCCCAGCATTTT	CASSIARNQPQHF
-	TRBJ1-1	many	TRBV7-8	TGTGCCAGCAGCACCGGGCCAGATTTCGCGGCTTTCTTT	CASSTGPDFAAFF
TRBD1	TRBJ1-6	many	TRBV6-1	TGTGCCAGCAGGCCCGACAGGGGGTCTAGATCACCCCTCCACTTT	CASRPDRGSRSPLHF
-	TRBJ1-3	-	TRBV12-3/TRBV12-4	TGTGCCAGCAGCGCCGGGACACGCTCTGGAAACACCATATATTTT	CASSAGTRSGNTIYF
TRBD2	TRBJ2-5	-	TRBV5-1	TGCGCCAGCAGCCCTGGACTAGCGGGGGACCTCCAAGAGACCCAGTACTTC	CASSPGLAGDLQETQYF
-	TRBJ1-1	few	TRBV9	TGTGCCAGCAGCCCTCGGGCCCAATTGGACACTGAAGCTTTCTTT	CASSPRAQLDTEAFF
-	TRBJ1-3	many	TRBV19	TGTGCCAGTAGTATAACGGCCTCTGGAAACACCATATATTTT	CASSITASGNTIYF
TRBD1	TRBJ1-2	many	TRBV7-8	TGTGCCAGCAGCCAAAGGACAGGAACTAACTATGGCTACACCTTC	CASSQRTGTNYGYTF
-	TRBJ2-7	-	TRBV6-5	TGTGCCAGCAGTTACTCACGAACCTACGAGCAGTACTTC	CASSYSRTYEQYF
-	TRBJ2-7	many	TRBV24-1	TGTGCCACCAGTGAAGGGGGTAACTACGAGCAGTACTTC	CATSEGGNYEQYF
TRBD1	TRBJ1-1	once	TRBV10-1	TGCGCCAGCAGTGGTCCGAGGACAGGCCCACGAGCTTTCTTT	CASSGPRTGPRAFF
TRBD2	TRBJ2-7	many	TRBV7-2	TGTGCCAGCAGCTTAGCCGGGGGGGAGCGATACGAGCAGTACTTC	CASSLAGGERYEQYF
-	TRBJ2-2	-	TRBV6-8	TGTGCCGACAAGGGGCCGAACACCGGGGAGCTGTTTTTT	CADKGPNTGELFF
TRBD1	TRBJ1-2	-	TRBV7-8	TGTGCCAGCAGCCTTAGACAGGGGCGATCCTATGGCTACACCTTC	CASSLRQGRSYGYTF
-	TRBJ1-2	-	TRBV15	TGTGCCACCAGCAGAGTACACACCAAAGGCTACACCTTC	CATSRVHTKGYTF
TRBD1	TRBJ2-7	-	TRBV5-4	TGTGCCAGCAGTGGCCGGGACAGGGTGGATGAGCAGTACTTC	CASSGRDRVDEQYF
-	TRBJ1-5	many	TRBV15	TGTGCCACCCAGGCAAGTAATCAGCCCCAGCATTTT	CATQASNQPQHF
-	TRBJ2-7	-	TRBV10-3	TGTGCCATCAGCGAAGGCCCCACGGGACGGATCGAGCAGTACTTC	CAISEGPTGRIEQYF
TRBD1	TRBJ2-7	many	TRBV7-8	TGTGCCAGCAGCGTGTGGACAGGGCTATACTACGAGCAGTACTTC	CASSVWTGLYYEQYF
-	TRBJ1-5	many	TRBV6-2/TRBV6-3	TGTGCCACCACAGGACAGCGCAGCAATCAGCCCCAGCATTTT	CATTGQRSNQPQHF
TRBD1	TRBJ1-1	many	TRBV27	TGTGCCAGCAAGGGACAGGCAGCTGAAGCTTTCTTT	CASKGQAAEAFF
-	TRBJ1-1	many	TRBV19	TGTGCCAGTAAGGCAAGCCTTGAAGCTTTCTTT	CASKASLEAFF
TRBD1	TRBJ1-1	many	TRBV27	TGTGCCAGCAGTCCAGGGGGCGCGAACACTGAAGCTTTCTTT	CASSPGGANTEAFF
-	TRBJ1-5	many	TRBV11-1	TGTGCCAGCAGCCGGGACCTCAATCAGCCCCAGCATTTT	CASSRDLNQPQHF
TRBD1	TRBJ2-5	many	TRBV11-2	TGTGCCAGCAGCTTCGGGACAGGGGGCCCGTACCAAGAGACCCAGTACTTC	CASSFGTGGPYQETQYF
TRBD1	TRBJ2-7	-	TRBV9	TGTGCCAGCAGTGATGCCGGGACAGGGAACGAGCAGTACTTC	CASSDAGTGNEQYF
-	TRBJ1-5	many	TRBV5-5	TGTGCCAGCAGCTTGTGGGGCAATAATCAGCCCCAGCATTTT	CASSLWGNNQPQHF
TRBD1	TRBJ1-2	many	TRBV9	TGTGCCAGCGGAAAACAGGGGAACTATGGCTACACCTTC	CASGKQGNYGYTF